This TCR beta chain was retrieved from a study of blood T cells in healthy people across ages. About the research overall: The capture of about one barcoded beta molecule per two T cells was achieved by template switching.

The use of a sample-barcoded 5' primer and a J-beta primer mix characterized a second PCR of about 6 to 11 cycles. The authors tagged each cDNA molecule using a template-switch adaptor with 12 random nucleotides. MiXCR was run by TCRdb on the 5' RACE reads, yielding one entry per CDR3 protein. The data hold 1.5 million to 2 million distinct CDR3 sequences, with roughly 32% observed a single time. After removal of 5 bases from V and 2 bases from J, the junction contained 8 bases not matched to a gene. The V gene's germline CDR1 is SGHAT and CDR2 FQNNGV. This CDR3 is 15 amino acids long. Total RNA was extracted at no less than 5.5 micrograms per sample.

The sample taken for sequencing was blood. V usage is TRBV11-2 and J usage is TRBJ2-7, with 8 bases that match TRBD2. This sequence was found in a woman aged 25 to 39 in good health. The CDR3 DNA follows: TGTGCCAGCAGCATACTAGCGGCCGGGCCCTACGAGCAGTACTTC. Its protein is CASSILAAGPYEQYF.